This TCR beta chain was documented in a study of CD8 T cells in ankylosing spondylitis. This clonotype was observed a handful of times. Its antigen is currently unknown. TCRdb redid the calling of the 5' RACE reads with MiXCR, one entry per CDR3 protein. The sample carries 300,000 to 350,000 distinct CDR3 sequences, about 14% recorded once. V lost 1 base and J lost 4, with 11 bases in between. CDR1 LGHNA and CDR2 YNFKEQ come from the germline V gene. The CDR3 runs to 15 residues. Findings and caveats of the study: A TCR beta motif of several highly homologous variants seemed to mark ankylosing spondylitis blood. Matched synovial fluid from ankylosing spondylitis patients was reported to be enriched for disease-linked clones.

The clonotype originates from a male donor with ankylosing spondylitis or in good health (not recorded which). Sequenced input: blood, either unsorted or a sorted T cell fraction (not recorded which). This chain joins TRBV4-2 and TRBJ1-3; D is undetermined. The CDR3 sequence is CASSQGKGPGNTIYF. The CDR3 coding sequence is TGTGCCAGCAGCCAAGGGAAAGGGCCCGGAAACACCATATATTTT.